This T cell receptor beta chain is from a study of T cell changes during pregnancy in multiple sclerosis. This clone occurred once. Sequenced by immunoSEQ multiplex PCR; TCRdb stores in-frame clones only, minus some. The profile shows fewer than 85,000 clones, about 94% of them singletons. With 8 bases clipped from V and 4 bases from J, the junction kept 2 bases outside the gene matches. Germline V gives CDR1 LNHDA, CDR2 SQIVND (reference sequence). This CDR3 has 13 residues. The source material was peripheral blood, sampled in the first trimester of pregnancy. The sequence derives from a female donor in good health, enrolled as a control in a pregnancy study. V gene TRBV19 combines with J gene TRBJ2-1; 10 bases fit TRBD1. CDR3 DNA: TGTGCCAGTGGGGACAGGGGTTACAATGAGCAGTTCTTC. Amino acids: CASGDRGYNEQFF.